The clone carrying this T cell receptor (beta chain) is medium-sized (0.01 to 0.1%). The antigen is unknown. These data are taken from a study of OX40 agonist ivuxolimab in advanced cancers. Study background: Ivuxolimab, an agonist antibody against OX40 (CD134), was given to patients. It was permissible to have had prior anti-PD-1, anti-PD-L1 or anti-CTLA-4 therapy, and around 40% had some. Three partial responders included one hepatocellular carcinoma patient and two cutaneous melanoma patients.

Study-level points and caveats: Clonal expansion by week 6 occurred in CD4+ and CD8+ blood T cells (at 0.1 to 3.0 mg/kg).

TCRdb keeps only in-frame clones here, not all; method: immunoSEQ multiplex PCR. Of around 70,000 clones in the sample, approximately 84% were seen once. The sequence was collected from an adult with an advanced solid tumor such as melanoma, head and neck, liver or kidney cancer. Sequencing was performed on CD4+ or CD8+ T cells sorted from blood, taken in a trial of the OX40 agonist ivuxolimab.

CDR3 coding DNA: TGTGCCAGCAGCCCCCATAACGGAGCTTTCTTT. Its protein product is CASSPHNGAFF. The genes are TRBV21-1 and TRBJ1-1. TRBV21-1 is reported as a pseudogene. The CDR3 totals 11 residues.